The clone carrying this TCR beta chain has only one observation. Healthy bone marrow donors formed the donor group. In the PCR, 60 Vbeta and 13 Jbeta primers were used. Sequencing was performed with immunoSEQ multiplex PCR; in TCRdb, only in-frame clones are kept and a portion is missing. This table holds under 200,000 clones, about four fifths found once. The data are from a study of cytomegalovirus exposure and HLA in healthy donors. The germline gives CDR1 LNHDA, CDR2 SQIVND (reference sequence). CDR3 size: 13 residues. The junction had 6 bases not matched to a gene; V was cut back by 7 bases and J by 7 bases.

Sequenced: PBMCs. The rearrangement links TRBV19 to TRBJ1-5, with 8 bases that match TRBD1. The clonotype comes from a woman aged 45-65 years in good health and CMV-seronegative. CDR3 protein: CASTDRGGQPQHF. The CDR3 DNA follows: TGTGCCAGTACCGACAGGGGAGGCCAGCCCCAGCATTTT.